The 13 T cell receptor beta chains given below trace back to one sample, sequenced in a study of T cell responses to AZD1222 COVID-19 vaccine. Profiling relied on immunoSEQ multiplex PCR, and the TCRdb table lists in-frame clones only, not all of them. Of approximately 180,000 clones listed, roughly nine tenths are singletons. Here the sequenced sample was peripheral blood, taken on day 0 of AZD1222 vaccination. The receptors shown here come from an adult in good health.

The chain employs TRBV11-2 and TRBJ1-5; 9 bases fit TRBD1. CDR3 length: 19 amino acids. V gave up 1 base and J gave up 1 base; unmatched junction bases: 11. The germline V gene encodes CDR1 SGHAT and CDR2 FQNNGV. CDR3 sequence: CASSLGRDRVIGSNQPQHF. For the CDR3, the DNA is TGTGCCAGCAGCTTAGGCCGGGACAGGGTGATAGGAAGCAATCAGCCCCAGCATTTT.

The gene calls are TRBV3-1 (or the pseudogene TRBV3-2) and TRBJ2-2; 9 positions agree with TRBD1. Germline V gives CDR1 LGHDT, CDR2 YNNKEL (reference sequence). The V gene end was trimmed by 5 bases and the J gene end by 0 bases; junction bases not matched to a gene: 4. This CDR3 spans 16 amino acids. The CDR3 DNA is TGTGCCAGCAGCAGAGGGACAGGGACGAACACCGGGGAGCTGTTTTTT. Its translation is CASSRGTGTNTGELFF.

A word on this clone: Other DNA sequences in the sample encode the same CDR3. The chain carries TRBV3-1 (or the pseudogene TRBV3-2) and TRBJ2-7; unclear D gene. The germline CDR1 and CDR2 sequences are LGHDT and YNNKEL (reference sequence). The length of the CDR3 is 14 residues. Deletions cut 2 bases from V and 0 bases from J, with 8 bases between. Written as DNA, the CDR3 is TGTGCCAGCAGCCAACTGGGTTCCTCCTACGAGCAGTACTTC. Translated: CASSQLGSSYEQYF.

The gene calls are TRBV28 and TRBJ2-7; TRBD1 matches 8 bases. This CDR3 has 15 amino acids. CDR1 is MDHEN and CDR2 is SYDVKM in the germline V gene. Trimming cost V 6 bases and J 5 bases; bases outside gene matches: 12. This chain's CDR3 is CASSQSGQGYHEQYF. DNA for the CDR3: TGTGCCAGCAGCCAAAGCGGACAGGGTTACCACGAGCAGTACTTC.

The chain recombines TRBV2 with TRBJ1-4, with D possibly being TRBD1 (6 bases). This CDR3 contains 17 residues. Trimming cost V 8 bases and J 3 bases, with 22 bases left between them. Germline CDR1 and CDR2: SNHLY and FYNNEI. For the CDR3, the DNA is TGTGCCAGCCAGGGCGGCAGGGGAGATGGAGCTAATGAAAAACTGTTTTTT. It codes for CASQGGRGDGANEKLFF.

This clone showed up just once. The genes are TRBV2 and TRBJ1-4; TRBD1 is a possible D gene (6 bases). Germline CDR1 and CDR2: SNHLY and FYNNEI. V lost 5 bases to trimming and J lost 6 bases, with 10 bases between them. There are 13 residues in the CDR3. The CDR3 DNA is TGTGCCAGCAGTAACGCAGGGGATGAAAAACTGTTTTTT. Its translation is CASSNAGDEKLFF.

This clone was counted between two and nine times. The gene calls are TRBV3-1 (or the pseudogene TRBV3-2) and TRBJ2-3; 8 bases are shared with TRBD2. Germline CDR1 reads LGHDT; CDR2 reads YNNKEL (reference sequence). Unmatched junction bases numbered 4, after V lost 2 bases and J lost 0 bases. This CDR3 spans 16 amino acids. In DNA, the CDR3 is TGTGCCAGCAGCCAAACTAGCGGATCTAGCACAGATACGCAGTATTTT. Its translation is CASSQTSGSSTDTQYF.

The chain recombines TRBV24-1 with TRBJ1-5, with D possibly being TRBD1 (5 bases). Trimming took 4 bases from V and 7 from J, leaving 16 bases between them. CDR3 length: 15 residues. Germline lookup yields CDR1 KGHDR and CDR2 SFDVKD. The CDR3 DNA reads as TGTGCCACCAGTGACACGCGACAGAGCCAACAGCCCCAGCATTTT. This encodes CATSDTRQSQQPQHF.

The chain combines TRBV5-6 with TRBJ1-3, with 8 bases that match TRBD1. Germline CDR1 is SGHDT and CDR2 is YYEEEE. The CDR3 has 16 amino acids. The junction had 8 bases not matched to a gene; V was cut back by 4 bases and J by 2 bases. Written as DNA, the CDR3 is TGTGCCAGCAGCGGTAGGACAGGGCAAACTGGAAACACCATATATTTT. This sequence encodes CASSGRTGQTGNTIYF.

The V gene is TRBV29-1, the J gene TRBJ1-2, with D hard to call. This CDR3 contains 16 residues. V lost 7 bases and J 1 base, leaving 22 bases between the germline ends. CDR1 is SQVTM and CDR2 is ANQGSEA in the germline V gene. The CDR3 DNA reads TGCAGCGCTGGCCCCTCGCGGGGTACTCTTAACTATGGCTACACCTTC. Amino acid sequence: CSAGPSRGTLNYGYTF.

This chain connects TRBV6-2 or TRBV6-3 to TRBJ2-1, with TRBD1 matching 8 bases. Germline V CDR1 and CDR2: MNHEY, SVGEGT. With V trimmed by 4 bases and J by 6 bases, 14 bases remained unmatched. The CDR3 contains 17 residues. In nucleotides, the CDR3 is TGTGCCAGCAGTTCACCAAGGACAGGGACGGTTCGCAATGAGCAGTTCTTC. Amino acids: CASSSPRTGTVRNEQFF.

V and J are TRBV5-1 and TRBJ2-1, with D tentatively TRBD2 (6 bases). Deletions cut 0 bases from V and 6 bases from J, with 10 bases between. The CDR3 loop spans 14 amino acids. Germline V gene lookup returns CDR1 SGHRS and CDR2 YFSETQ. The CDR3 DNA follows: TGCGCCAGCAGCTTGGAATGGGGAGGCAATGAGCAGTTCTTC. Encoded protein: CASSLEWGGNEQFF.

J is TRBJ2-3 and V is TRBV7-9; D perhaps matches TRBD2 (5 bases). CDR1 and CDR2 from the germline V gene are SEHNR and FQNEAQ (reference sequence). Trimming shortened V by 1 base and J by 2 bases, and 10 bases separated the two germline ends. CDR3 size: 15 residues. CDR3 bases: TGTGCCAGCAGCTTAGGAGCGGTCTACACAGATACGCAGTATTTT. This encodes CASSLGAVYTDTQYF. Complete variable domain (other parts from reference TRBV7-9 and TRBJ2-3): DTGVSQNPRHKITKRGQNVTFRCDPISEHNRLYWYRQTLGQGPEFLTYFQNEAQLEKSRLLSDRFSAERPKGSFSTLEIQRTEQGDSAMYLCASSLGAVYTDTQYFGPGTRLTVL.